The sequence of this T cell receptor beta chain was determined in a study of long-term antiretroviral therapy in people with HIV. They ran version v3.0 of the immunoSEQ assay at survey level. Libraries were prepared by immunoSEQ multiplex PCR; TCRdb keeps only in-frame clonotypes and omits some of them. The data show about 27,000 clones, with around 86% seen just once and 12% to 15% held by the top ten. The study drew at least one pre-ART and at least two post-ART PBMC samples from every donor. The CDR3 spans 14 residues. Looked up from germline, CDR1 is SGHTA and CDR2 is FQGNSA. V gave up 5 bases and J gave up 9 bases, with 16 bases separating them.

The source is a man aged 50-59 years with HIV. Sequenced here: unsorted PBMCs, sampled 2.9 years after starting antiretroviral therapy. V and J are TRBV7-2 and TRBJ2-2; no clear D gene. As DNA, the CDR3 is TGTGCCAGCAGCCCCCGCGACCAGCACCGGGAGCTGTTTTTT. It translates to CASSPRDQHRELFF.